The T cell receptor beta chain described here comes from a study of shared T cell receptors in the human thymus. Clones were sequenced by immunoSEQ multiplex PCR, and TCRdb holds only the in-frame ones, with some missing. The sample records roughly 700,000 clones, roughly 90% being singletons. Germline V gene data show CDR1 as SGHVS and CDR2 as FQNEAQ. Germline trimming cut 5 bases from V and 1 base from J; bases unmatched to any gene: 6. The CDR3 is 15 residues long. The sample was also linked to a second study, of human thymus T cells. From that study: Corrective cardiac operations yielded the resected thymus tissue. It looked as if thymic and blood repertoires used V and J genes in a biased way. Thymic repertoires overlap heavily among unrelated individuals, related research has reported.

This sequence originates from a boy less than two years old with a congenital heart defect. The sequenced sample was thymocytes. The chain carries TRBV7-8 and TRBJ2-3; 7 positions agree with TRBD2. CDR3: CASSPRGEGTDTQYF. CDR3 nucleotide sequence: TGTGCCAGCAGCCCACGGGGGGAGGGCACAGATACGCAGTATTTT. The full variable domain, its missing parts supplied by reference TRBV7-8 and TRBJ2-3, is GAGVSQSPRYKVAKRGQDVALRCDPISGHVSLFWYQQALGQGPEFLTYFQNEAQLDKSGLPSDRFFAERPEGSVSTLKIQRTQQEDSAVYLCASSPRGEGTDTQYFGPGTRLTVL.